A selection of T cell receptor beta chains follows, all from one sample in a study of CD8+ T cells in alopecia areata. TCRdb's table, derived via immunoSEQ multiplex PCR, lists solely in-frame clones and lacks some. In the table there are about 210,000 clones, around two fifths of which are singletons. This specimen was CD4+ T cells sorted from blood, taken at approximately week 30, from a patient treated with tofacitinib. These receptors all come from a human donor with alopecia areata. Each CDR3 is given with its conserved first and last residue. The D gene is left open where the match is weak. Clone size is shown for a subset of rows, as once, few, many or a class of expanded clone.

clone_size	v_call	j_call	d_call	cdr3_aa	cdr3_nt
once	TRBV27	TRBJ1-1	-	CASSRSTPTEAFF	TGTGCCAGCAGTCGTTCTACCCCCACTGAAGCTTTCTTT
-	TRBV9	TRBJ1-1	-	CASSVASGLNTEAFF	TGTGCCAGCAGCGTAGCTTCAGGCCTGAACACTGAAGCTTTCTTT
few	TRBV28	TRBJ2-3	-	CASSLQGTADTQYF	TGTGCCAGCAGCCTACAGGGCACGGCAGATACGCAGTATTTT
-	TRBV14	TRBJ2-3	TRBD2	CASSQGWRGRSTDTQYF	TGTGCCAGCAGCCAAGGGTGGCGGGGGAGGAGCACAGATACGCAGTATTTT
-	TRBV5-1	TRBJ2-1	-	CASSRQTYNEQFF	TGCGCCAGCAGCAGGCAGACCTACAATGAGCAGTTCTTC
few	TRBV7-9	TRBJ2-1	-	CASSPQRVGEQFF	TGTGCCAGCAGCCCGCAGCGTGTTGGTGAGCAGTTCTTC
-	TRBV29-1	TRBJ2-7	-	CSVIPRPPEQYF	TGCAGCGTTATCCCCAGGCCTCCCGAGCAGTACTTC
-	TRBV30	TRBJ1-2	-	CAWSGVRNHGYTF	TGTGCCTGGAGTGGCGTCCGCAACCATGGCTACACCTTC
-	TRBV5-1	TRBJ1-2	TRBD1	CASSRDSTGNYGYTF	TGCGCCAGCAGCAGGGACAGCACCGGTAACTATGGCTACACCTTC
few	TRBV5-1	TRBJ2-3	-	CASSLDPLGNLDTQYF	TGCGCCAGCAGCTTGGATCCCTTGGGGAATTTAGATACGCAGTATTTT
once	TRBV9	TRBJ1-2	TRBD1	CASSESTGFGYTF	TGTGCCAGCAGCGAGTCGACAGGGTTTGGCTACACCTTC
-	TRBV10-3	TRBJ2-2	-	CAISVLDTGELFF	TGTGCCATCAGTGTACTTGACACCGGGGAGCTGTTTTTT
-	TRBV19	TRBJ1-1	-	CASRLAAGMNTEAFF	TGTGCCAGTAGGTTGGCCGCCGGCATGAACACTGAAGCTTTCTTT
few	TRBV6-5	TRBJ2-7	TRBD1	CASRGTGNTHEQYF	TGTGCCAGCAGAGGGACAGGGAATACCCACGAGCAGTACTTC
once	TRBV7-7	TRBJ2-5	-	CASSPSRGTEETQYF	TGTGCCAGCAGCCCCAGTCGTGGGACTGAAGAGACCCAGTACTTC
few	TRBV7-2	TRBJ2-1	-	CASSPSAGTTYNEQFF	TGTGCCAGCAGCCCCTCGGCCGGGACCACATACAATGAGCAGTTCTTC
-	TRBV27	TRBJ1-5	TRBD1	CASSFQQGSNQPQHF	TGTGCCAGCAGTTTCCAACAGGGGAGCAATCAGCCCCAGCATTTT
-	TRBV4-2	TRBJ2-1	-	CASSQEVLLSGMVGGGEQFF	TGTGCCAGCAGCCAAGAGGTGCTCCTTTCAGGGATGGTTGGGGGTGGGGAGCAGTTCTTC
-	TRBV7-9	TRBJ2-5	-	CASSLTETQYF	TGTGCCAGCAGCTTAACAGAGACCCAGTACTTC
once	TRBV30	TRBJ2-7	TRBD1	CAHGGQASYEQYF	TGTGCCCATGGGGGACAGGCCTCCTACGAGCAGTACTTC
-	TRBV7-9	TRBJ2-1	-	CASSFLSRNNEQFF	TGTGCCAGCAGCTTTTTATCTAGGAACAATGAGCAGTTCTTC
-	TRBV2	TRBJ2-1	-	CASSESLYNEQFF	TGTGCCAGCAGTGAAAGTCTCTACAATGAGCAGTTCTTC
-	TRBV5-1	TRBJ1-1	-	CASSESWGTEAFF	TGCGCCAGCAGCGAGTCCTGGGGCACTGAAGCTTTCTTT
-	TRBV7-9	TRBJ1-1	-	CASSLGQGGVNTEAFF	TGTGCCAGCAGCTTGGGCCAGGGAGGAGTGAACACTGAAGCTTTCTTT
-	TRBV30	TRBJ2-6	-	CGVSGANVLTF	TGTGGGGTGTCTGGGGCCAACGTCCTGACTTTC
-	TRBV25-1	TRBJ1-1	-	CASSEPRGGVGTEAFF	TGTGCCAGCAGCGAACCCCGTGGGGGGGTGGGCACTGAAGCTTTCTTT
-	TRBV30	TRBJ1-4	-	CAWSRSAEKLFF	TGTGCCTGGAGTCGGAGCGCTGAAAAACTGTTTTTT
once	TRBV5-1	TRBJ1-6	TRBD1	CASSFSWTGSYNSPLHF	TGCGCCAGCAGCTTCTCTTGGACAGGGTCCTATAATTCACCCCTCCACTTT
once	TRBV18	TRBJ1-2	-	CASSPGMAGQNYGYTF	TGTGCCAGCTCACCCGGGATGGCAGGGCAAAACTATGGCTACACCTTC
few	TRBV6-6	TRBJ1-2	TRBD1	CASSSDRANGYTF	TGTGCCAGCAGTTCCGACAGGGCGAACGGCTACACCTTC
-	TRBV25-1	TRBJ1-6	-	CASSEAGRSYNSPLHF	TGTGCCAGCAGTGAAGCGGGACGGAGCTATAATTCACCCCTCCACTTT
-	TRBV7-9	TRBJ1-2	TRBD1	CASSYGQGGQGGYTF	TGTGCCAGCAGCTACGGACAGGGGGGCCAAGGCGGCTACACCTTC
few	TRBV6-5	TRBJ1-2	-	CASKSPGQGYTF	TGTGCCAGCAAATCCCCAGGACAGGGCTACACCTTC
-	TRBV2	TRBJ1-2	-	CASSEEGGAIYGYTF	TGTGCCAGCAGTGAAGAAGGGGGAGCGATCTATGGCTACACCTTC
-	TRBV5-6	TRBJ2-6	-	CASRPLSGANVLTF	TGTGCCAGCAGGCCCCTCTCTGGGGCCAACGTCCTGACTTTC
-	TRBV4-1	TRBJ1-1	-	CASSQGRGDTEAFF	TGCGCCAGCAGCCAGGGACGAGGAGACACTGAAGCTTTCTTT
few	TRBV15	TRBJ1-3	-	CATKPYRDGSLQPGNTIYF	TGTGCCACTAAACCTTACCGGGACGGATCCCTCCAACCTGGAAACACCATATATTTT
-	TRBV30	TRBJ2-3	TRBD2	CASSGGSTDTQYF	TGTGCCTCTAGCGGAGGCAGCACAGATACGCAGTATTTT
few	TRBV5-4	TRBJ1-6	TRBD1	CASSLGTGNSPLHF	TGTGCCAGCAGCTTGGGGACAGGGAATTCACCCCTCCACTTT